The 20 T cell receptor beta chains below were found in one sample sequenced in a study of cytomegalovirus exposure and HLA in healthy donors. PCR amplification relied on 60 Vbeta primers (plus 13 Jbeta primers). Method: immunoSEQ multiplex PCR; TCRdb's copy keeps in-frame clones and lacks some. The sample shows roughly 130,000 clones, 80% of them seen only once. The sample taken for sequencing was PBMCs. The receptors come from a male donor in good health and CMV-seronegative.

The rearrangement joins TRBV30 to TRBJ1-2; 7 bases agree with TRBD1. The trim removed 4 bases at V and 4 bases at J, leaving 3 bases unmatched. The CDR3 is 12 residues long. Germline loops: CDR1 GTSNPN, CDR2 SVGIG (reference sequence). CDR3 coding DNA: TGTGCCTGGATGAACAGGGGCTATGGCTACACCTTC. Translation: CAWMNRGYGYTF.

V gene TRBV19 combines with J gene TRBJ1-6, with D unclear. Germline V lookup: CDR1 LNHDA, CDR2 SQIVND (reference sequence). Trimming removed 6 bases from V and 4 bases from J, with 10 bases in between. The CDR3 extends over 14 amino acids. The CDR3 DNA is TGTGCCAGTAGGGGCCAGGTGTATAATTCACCCCTCCACTTT. Protein: CASRGQVYNSPLHF.

This sequence joins TRBV7-9 and TRBJ2-5; no definite D call. The closer fit of TRBJ2-7 to the DNA end suggests the J call may be wrong. Germline V lookup: CDR1 SEHNR, CDR2 FQNEAQ (reference sequence). The CDR3 loop spans 14 amino acids. The CDR3 region has the DNA TGTGCCAGCAGCTTCCCCCAAGGAAGGAGCGAGCAGTACTTC. This codes for CASSFPQGRSEQYF.

The genes are TRBV6-1 and TRBJ2-3; 12 nucleotides align to TRBD2. The CDR3 contains 14 residues. The junction had 4 bases not matched to a gene; V was cut back by 10 bases and J by 2 bases. From germline, CDR1 is MNHNS and CDR2 SASEGT. The chain's CDR3 is CATRTSGITDTQYF. The CDR3 bases are TGTGCCACCAGGACTAGCGGGATCACAGATACGCAGTATTTT.

The chain is built from TRBV5-1 and TRBJ1-2, with 11 bases matching TRBD1. Germline assignment: CDR1 SGHRS and CDR2 YFSETQ. This CDR3 contains 16 residues. V lost 2 bases, J lost 6 bases, and 9 bases stayed unmatched. The CDR3 sequence is CASSFQGQGVEDGYTF. CDR3 coding DNA: TGCGCCAGCAGCTTCCAGGGACAGGGGGTAGAGGATGGCTACACCTTC. Full variable domain (rest looked up from reference TRBV5-1 and TRBJ1-2): KAGVTQTPRYLIKTRGQQVTLSCSPISGHRSVSWYQQTPGQGLQFLFEYFSETQRNKGNFPGRFSGRQFSNSRSEMNVSTLELGDSALYLCASSFQGQGVEDGYTFGSGTRLTVV.

This chain uses TRBV5-1 with TRBJ2-2, with 8 nucleotides matching TRBD2. CDR1 SGHRS and CDR2 YFSETQ come from the germline V gene. The CDR3 runs 15 residues. V gave up 0 bases and J gave up 6 bases; unmatched junction bases: 4. CDR3 nucleotides: TGCGCCAGCAGCTTGGCGGGACTAGTATCCGGGGAGCTGTTTTTT. Translation gives CASSLAGLVSGELFF.

This clone showed up just once. J is TRBJ1-4 and V is TRBV28; perhaps TRBD1 as D (5 bases). V dropped 5 bases and J dropped 7 bases, with 14 bases sitting between them. This CDR3 is 14 amino acids long. Germline CDR1 and CDR2: MDHEN and SYDVKM. CDR3 DNA: TGTGCCAGCAGTAATCTACAGGTGATTGAAAAACTGTTTTTT. This translates into CASSNLQVIEKLFF.

This clone was picked up one time. The chain combines TRBV6-6 with TRBJ1-1; unclear D gene. Germline CDR1 is MNHNY and CDR2 is SVGAGI (reference sequence). Trimming cost V 0 bases and J 3 bases, with 8 bases left between them. The CDR3 contains 14 residues. The CDR3 bases are TGTGCCAGCAGTTACTCTCCGGAGTACACTGAAGCTTTCTTT. Protein: CASSYSPEYTEAFF.

This clone was picked up one time. This chain connects TRBV7-2 to TRBJ1-1; D unclear. CDR1 is SGHTA, CDR2 FQGNSA, per germline. V was trimmed by 1 base and J by 6 bases, leaving 9 bases between them. The length of the CDR3 is 13 residues. The CDR3 here is CASSLVRLAEAFF. The CDR3 DNA sequence: TGTGCCAGCAGCTTAGTCAGGTTGGCTGAAGCTTTCTTT.

The chain has TRBV9 and TRBJ1-3; 8 bases are a match to TRBD1. The CDR3 loop spans 16 amino acids. Per germline, CDR1 SGDLS and CDR2 YYNGEE. V gave up 0 bases and J gave up 4 bases; unmatched junction bases: 6. The CDR3 region is CASSVETRGPGNTIYF. In DNA form, the CDR3 reads TGTGCCAGCAGCGTAGAAACCAGGGGGCCAGGAAACACCATATATTTT. The full variable domain, completed using reference TRBV9 and TRBJ1-3, is DSGVTQTPKHLITATGQRVTLRCSPRSGDLSVYWYQQSLDQGLQFLIQYYNGEERAKGNILERFSAQQFPDLHSELNLSSLELGDSALYFCASSVETRGPGNTIYFGEGSWLTVV.

The J gene is TRBJ2-5, the V gene TRBV5-1; TRBD1 matches 7 bases. V shed 0 bases and J 3 bases; nucleotides not matched to a gene: 2. This CDR3 is built from 14 residues. Germline V CDR1 and CDR2: SGHRS, YFSETQ. Here the CDR3 reads CASSLAGTEETQYF. The CDR3 DNA reads as TGCGCCAGCAGCTTGGCCGGGACAGAAGAGACCCAGTACTTC.

This sequence joins TRBV4-3 and TRBJ2-7; D may be TRBD2 (6 bases). The CDR3 runs to 15 residues. Germline V gives CDR1 LGHNA, CDR2 YSLEER. Trimming left V 4 bases short and J 2 bases short, with 15 bases between. CDR3 region: CASSLFRGAAYEQYF. The CDR3 DNA is TGCGCCAGCAGCCTCTTCCGCGGGGCCGCCTACGAGCAGTACTTC.

This chain connects TRBV27 to TRBJ1-1; TRBD1 might be the D (5 bases). The CDR3 is made up of 14 amino acids. V lost 4 bases and J 5 bases, leaving 14 bases between the germline ends. CDR1 and CDR2 from the germline V gene are MNHEY and SMNVEV (reference sequence). The CDR3 loop is CASSSNRQSTEAFF. The CDR3 nucleotides are TGTGCCAGCAGTTCCAATAGACAGAGTACTGAAGCTTTCTTT.

The CDR3 region has the DNA TGTGCCAGTAGTGCCCGACAGGTCACCTTC. It is translated as CASSARQVTF. The rearrangement joins TRBV19 to TRBJ1-2; D may be TRBD1 (6 bases). Trimming shortened V by 5 bases and J by 13 bases, and 11 bases separated the two germline ends. The CDR3 is made up of 10 amino acids. CDR1 is LNHDA, CDR2 SQIVND, per germline (reference sequence).

The gene calls are TRBV23-1 and TRBJ1-4, with D maybe TRBD1 (6 bases). TRBV23-1 is designated an ORF whose function remains uncertain. CDR3 size: 13 residues. V dropped 6 bases and J dropped 4 bases, with 9 bases sitting between them. CDR3: CASRGRGNEKLFF. CDR3 in DNA: TGCGCCAGCAGGGGCAGGGGTAATGAAAAACTGTTTTTT.

The chain employs TRBV7-9 and TRBJ1-1; D is unclear. Trimming left V 6 bases short and J 4 bases short, with 18 bases between. This CDR3 region has 15 residues. Germline values: CDR1 SEHNR, CDR2 FQNEAQ (reference sequence). CDR3 sequence reads: CASSAVVPVSTEAFF. The CDR3 coding sequence is TGTGCCAGCAGTGCGGTGGTGCCAGTGAGCACTGAAGCTTTCTTT.

This clone was seen a few times. The chain couples TRBV19 to TRBJ2-2, with no clear D. The germline V gene encodes CDR1 LNHDA and CDR2 SQIVND (reference sequence). V gave up 3 bases and J gave up 4 bases, with 6 bases separating them. The CDR3 length is 13 residues. The CDR3 sequence: CASSIQFTGELFF. The DNA of the CDR3 is TGTGCCAGTAGTATCCAGTTCACCGGGGAGCTGTTTTTT.

The chain carries TRBV6-5 and TRBJ1-1; 10 bases match TRBD1. From germline, CDR1 is MNHEY and CDR2 SVGAGI. V lost 1 base and J lost 6; bases outside the gene matches: 8. The CDR3 spans 16 residues. The CDR3 nucleotides read TGTGCCAGCAGTTACTACGAGACAGGGGGCTCCCCTGAAGCTTTCTTT. Amino acids: CASSYYETGGSPEAFF.

This clone came up once. This sequence joins TRBV28 and TRBJ2-1, with D maybe TRBD1 (6 bases). V was pared by 2 bases and J by 15 bases, with 17 bases between. CDR1 MDHEN and CDR2 SYDVKM come from the germline V gene. This CDR3 is built from 13 residues. CDR3 in DNA: TGTGCCAGCAGTTTAGGGAAGAGGACAGAGGCGTTCTTC. Its translation: CASSLGKRTEAFF.

This clone was counted a single time. The V gene is TRBV4-3, the J gene TRBJ2-3, with 8 nucleotides matching TRBD1. CDR1 and CDR2 (germline): LGHNA, YSLEER. The junction had 7 bases not matched to a gene; V was cut back by 0 bases and J by 2 bases. CDR3 length: 17 amino acids. The CDR3 region is CASSQEWVRGPTDTQYF. CDR3 in DNA: TGCGCCAGCAGCCAAGAATGGGTCAGGGGGCCCACAGATACGCAGTATTTT.